This entry concerns a single TCR beta chain. The CDR3 sequence is 14 residues long. Trimming pared 11 bases from V and 2 bases from J, leaving 13 bases between. Looked up from germline, CDR1 is LNHDA and CDR2 is SQIVND (reference sequence). This entry comes from a study of blood T cell repertoires in COVID-19. About the study: Samples representing acute and convalescent COVID-19 were sourced from the United States, Italy and Spain. PBMCs, B-cell-depleted T cells, or T cells provided the cDNA or gDNA that made up the material.

Source study methods: Scientists estimated how many nucleated cells there were by amplifying reference gene primers. The table came from immunoSEQ multiplex PCR; TCRdb's copy has only in-frame clones and leaves some out. For V, J and clone size, that table is used; D and trimming come from the DNA. The repertoire consists of about 260,000 clones, with about nine tenths occurring once and the leading ten covering about 4%. The chain employs TRBV19 and TRBJ2-6; D is undetermined. Source material: peripheral blood. This receptor was taken from a woman between 35 and 50 years old with acute or convalescent COVID-19. This CDR3 is CACRSLAGANVLTF. The CDR3 coding sequence is TGTGCCTGCCGGTCTTTGGCTGGGGCCAACGTCCTGACTTTC.